This T cell receptor (beta chain) is drawn from a study of T-cell reconstitution after alpha-beta-depleted transplantation in children. Unique molecular identifiers were incorporated into the prepared TCRbeta library. Via MiXCR, TCRdb re-called the PCR reads, giving one row per CDR3 protein. Seen here are approximately 510,000 distinct CDR3 sequences, around 18% observed once, and the top ten hold 3% to 4%. Trimming removed 5 bases at V and 7 bases at J, with 15 bases between. The CDR3 runs to 14 residues. Germline V gene lookup returns CDR1 SGHDT and CDR2 YYEEEE. Sequencing used PBMCs from the stem cell graft donor, obtained from the stem cell graft. The receptor was derived from a human donor who donated a stem cell graft to a child with acute lymphoblastic leukemia. The V gene is TRBV5-6, the J gene TRBJ1-4; D ambiguous. CDR3: CASRSTGRTEKLFF. The CDR3 DNA sequence: TGTGCCAGCAGATCGACCGGCCGTACTGAAAAACTGTTTTTT.